This T cell receptor beta chain was documented in a study of cytomegalovirus exposure and HLA in healthy donors. The PCR ran on 60 Vbeta and 13 Jbeta primers. Assay used: immunoSEQ multiplex PCR; TCRdb lists only in-frame clones, some missing. The table gives around 57,000 clones; the top ten clones make up 11% of it. The ends were cut back, 4 bases at V and 1 base at J, with 14 bases in the middle. The CDR3 is made up of 15 amino acids. CDR1 SGHRS and CDR2 YFSETQ come from the germline V gene. Healthy bone marrow donors formed the donor group. Notes on this clone: Its antigen is as yet unknown.

General study findings and limits: Being productive about 90% or about 30% of the time was typical of most TCR beta V segments in an earlier analysis. TRBV6-2, TRBV6-3 and other indistinguishable V segments were excluded. Evidence from a later analysis indicated that most CMV-associated TCR beta chains looked HLA-restricted.

The TCR originated in a woman in her fifties or sixties in good health and CMV-seropositive. Sequencing was done on a sample of PBMCs. The chain recombines TRBV5-1 with TRBJ1-1; D not certain. CDR3 region: CASSLTVSGNTEAFF. CDR3 nucleotides: TGCGCCAGCAGCCTTACAGTGTCAGGGAACACTGAAGCTTTCTTT.